A single sample gave rise to the 15 T cell receptor beta chains below, sequenced in a study of cytomegalovirus exposure and HLA in healthy donors (dated 2017 in TCRdb). Preparation of the library involved the immunoSEQ multiplex PCR assay. The multiplex PCR relied on a mix of 60 forward primers for TCR Vbeta segments and 13 reverse primers for TCR Jbeta segments. TCRdb took this table from immuneACCESS and kept in-frame rearrangements with V and J called. Such tables lack part of the clones; where checked against another copy, unresolved V genes explain under half of the gap, and the rest is unexplained. The sample table contains 150,000 to 200,000 clones; only one count was recorded for 80% of them. About 15% of the sample rests with the top ten. Input material: PBMCs. The receptors here all came from a woman between 40 and 55 years old in good health and CMV-seronegative.

The sample holds one count of this clone. V gene TRBV27 combines with J gene TRBJ2-5; D possibly corresponds to TRBD1 (5 bases). Germline CDR1 MNHEY, CDR2 SMNVEV (reference sequence). The CDR3 sequence is 14 residues long. V was trimmed by 8 bases and J by 1 base, leaving 14 bases between them. CDR3 coding DNA: TGTGCCAGCGGACCATGGGGCCCCCAAGAGACCCAGTACTTC. Its translation is CASGPWGPQETQYF.

This chain uses TRBV7-8 with TRBJ1-1; 7 bases are a match to TRBD1. There are 17 residues in the CDR3. Germline CDR1 and CDR2: SGHVS and FQNEAQ. The J segment lost 0 bases and the V segment lost 3 bases, leaving 10 bases of the junction unmatched. CDR3 bases: TGTGCCAGCAGCTTCAGGTTGGAGGGGGCATTGAACACTGAAGCTTTCTTT. This encodes CASSFRLEGALNTEAFF.

This rearrangement joins TRBV18 to TRBJ2-1; 8 nucleotides align to TRBD2. From germline, CDR1 is KGHSH and CDR2 LQKENI. This CDR3 region has 15 residues. V lost 2 bases, J lost 7 bases, and 7 bases stayed unmatched. CDR3 coding DNA: TGTGCCAGCTCACCATTTGGCGGGGGGTCGAATGAGCAGTTCTTC. Translating it yields CASSPFGGGSNEQFF.

This clone was counted only a few times. The chain recombines TRBV28 with TRBJ1-1, with 11 bases fitting TRBD1. The CDR3 loop spans 14 amino acids. Germline V lookup: CDR1 MDHEN, CDR2 SYDVKM. Trimming removed 5 bases from V and 10 bases from J; junction bases left unmatched: 9. DNA of the CDR3: TGTGCCAGCAGTCTCGGACAGGGGGCAACTTTAGCTTTCTTT. Translated, it gives CASSLGQGATLAFF.

The rearrangement links TRBV6-6 to TRBJ2-7; maybe TRBD1 (6 bases). Germline values: CDR1 MNHNY, CDR2 SVGAGI (reference sequence). The CDR3 spans 16 residues. Trimming removed 2 bases at V and 0 bases at J, with 14 bases between. In nucleotides, the CDR3 is TGTGCCAGCAGTTACAGGCTACAGGGCGTCTCCTACGAGCAGTACTTC. The encoded protein is CASSYRLQGVSYEQYF.

The chain joins TRBV14 to TRBJ2-1; D unclear. The length of the CDR3 is 15 residues. Germline loops: CDR1 SGHDN, CDR2 FVKESK. The germline V and J ends were trimmed by 0 bases and 3 bases, with 9 bases remaining between them. The CDR3 loop is CASSQEISGYNEQFF. Here the CDR3 DNA reads TGTGCCAGCAGCCAAGAGATTTCAGGCTACAATGAGCAGTTCTTC.

The chain carries TRBV11-2 and TRBJ1-2; 8 nucleotides match TRBD1. J gave up 8 bases and V 4 bases, and 9 bases lay outside the gene matches. Germline assignment: CDR1 SGHAT and CDR2 FQNNGV. CDR3 length: 14 residues. Here the CDR3 DNA reads TGTGCCAGCAGCTCAATTCAGGGGGCGCGGGGCTACACCTTC. It yields the protein CASSSIQGARGYTF.

The rearrangement links TRBV7-3 to TRBJ2-5; 8 bases fit TRBD2. J gave up 4 bases and V 2 bases, and 6 bases lay outside the gene matches. Germline V gene sequence: CDR1 SGHTA, CDR2 FQGTGA. CDR3 length: 15 residues. The chain's CDR3 is CASSLFAGGTETQYF. The CDR3 bases are TGTGCCAGCAGCTTATTTGCGGGGGGCACAGAGACCCAGTACTTC.

This clone occurred once. This chain links TRBV5-8 with TRBJ2-6, with 9 positions matching TRBD1. CDR3 length: 19 residues. The trim removed 4 bases at V and 2 bases at J, leaving 13 bases unmatched. CDR1 is SGHTS and CDR2 is YDEGEE in the germline V gene. The CDR3 DNA sequence: TGTGCCAGCAGCATGACCGGGGGACAGGGCGGAACTGGGGCCAACGTCCTGACTTTC. This encodes CASSMTGGQGGTGANVLTF.

The CDR3 bases are TGTGCCAGCAGTGCCACCGGGACACGGGGAGGGCACACTGAAGCTTTCTTT. This sequence encodes CASSATGTRGGHTEAFF. The chain combines TRBV2 with TRBJ1-1; possibly TRBD1 for D (6 bases). Trimming cost V 4 bases and J 3 bases, with 21 bases left between them. The CDR3 contains 17 residues. The germline V gene encodes CDR1 SNHLY and CDR2 FYNNEI.

The CDR3 DNA sequence: TGTGCCAGCAGCTTGGGACTAGCGGGGAATGAGCAGTTCTTC. Amino acids: CASSLGLAGNEQFF. This chain connects TRBV5-6 to TRBJ2-1; the match to TRBD2 covers 11 bases. V was pared by 0 bases and J by 7 bases, with 0 bases of the junction left unmatched. The germline CDR1 and CDR2 sequences are SGHDT and YYEEEE. The CDR3 consists of 14 residues. Using reference TRBV5-6 and TRBJ2-1 for the parts outside the CDR3, the full variable domain is DAGVTQSPTHLIKTRGQQVTLRCSPKSGHDTVSWYQQALGQGPQFIFQYYEEEERQRGNFPDRFSGHQFPNYSSELNVNALLLGDSALYLCASSLGLAGNEQFFGPGTRLTVL.

V usage is TRBV18 and J usage is TRBJ1-1; 7 bases agree with TRBD1. There are 12 residues in the CDR3. V trimming: 6 bases; J trimming: 6 bases; junction bases outside the gene matches: 4. Per germline, CDR1 KGHSH and CDR2 LQKENI. The CDR3 protein is CASSSTGAEAFF. The CDR3 DNA reads as TGTGCCAGCTCGTCAACAGGGGCTGAAGCTTTCTTT.

This clone was observed once. The chain joins TRBV29-1 to TRBJ2-7; a weak D match, TRBD2 (6 bases). The V end was cut by 6 bases, the J end by 4 bases, with 16 bases between. Germline V gene lookup returns CDR1 SQVTM and CDR2 ANQGSEA. The CDR3 loop spans 13 amino acids. The CDR3 is CSVPGSQHYEQYF. The CDR3 DNA reads as TGCAGCGTCCCCGGGAGCCAGCATTACGAGCAGTACTTC.

J is TRBJ2-1 and V is TRBV4-1; 7 bases map to TRBD1. Germline loops: CDR1 MGHRA, CDR2 YSYEKL. The CDR3 has 16 residues. Trimming took 4 bases from V and 4 from J; bases not matched to a gene: 10. Written as DNA, the CDR3 is TGCGCCAGCAGCCCAGTGGGACAGTCGGATTACAATGAGCAGTTCTTC. Amino acid sequence: CASSPVGQSDYNEQFF.

The chain uses TRBV11-3 and TRBJ2-2; no clear D. V lost 4 bases and J 6 bases, leaving 9 bases between the germline ends. CDR3 length: 13 residues. Germline CDR1 and CDR2: SGHNT and YENEEA. The CDR3 region is CASSWPWPGELFF. CDR3 bases: TGTGCCAGCAGCTGGCCCTGGCCCGGGGAGCTGTTTTTT.